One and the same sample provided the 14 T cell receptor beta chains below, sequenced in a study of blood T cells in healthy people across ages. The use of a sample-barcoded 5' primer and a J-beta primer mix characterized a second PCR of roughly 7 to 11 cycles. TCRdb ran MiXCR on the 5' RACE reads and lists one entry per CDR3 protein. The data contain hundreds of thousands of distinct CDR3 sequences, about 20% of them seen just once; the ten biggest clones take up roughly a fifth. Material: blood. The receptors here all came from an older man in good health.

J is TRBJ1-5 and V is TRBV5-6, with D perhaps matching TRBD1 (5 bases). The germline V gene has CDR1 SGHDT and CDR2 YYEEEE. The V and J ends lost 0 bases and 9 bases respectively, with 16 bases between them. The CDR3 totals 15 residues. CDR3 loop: CASSLGGQVNRPQHF. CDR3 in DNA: TGTGCCAGCAGCTTGGGGGGCCAGGTAAACCGGCCCCAGCATTTT. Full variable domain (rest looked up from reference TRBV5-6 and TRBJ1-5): DAGVTQSPTHLIKTRGQQVTLRCSPKSGHDTVSWYQQALGQGPQFIFQYYEEEERQRGNFPDRFSGHQFPNYSSELNVNALLLGDSALYLCASSLGGQVNRPQHFGDGTRLSIL.

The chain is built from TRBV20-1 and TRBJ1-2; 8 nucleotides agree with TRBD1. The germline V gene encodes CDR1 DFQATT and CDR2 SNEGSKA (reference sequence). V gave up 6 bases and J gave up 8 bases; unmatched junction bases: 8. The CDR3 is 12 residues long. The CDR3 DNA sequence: TGCAGTGCGGGAGGACAGGGACACGGCTACACCTTC. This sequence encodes CSAGGQGHGYTF.

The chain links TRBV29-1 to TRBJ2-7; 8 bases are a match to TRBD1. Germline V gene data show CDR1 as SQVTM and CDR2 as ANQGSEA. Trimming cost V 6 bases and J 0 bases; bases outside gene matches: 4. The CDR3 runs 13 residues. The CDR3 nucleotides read TGCAGCGTAGGGACAGGCAGCTCCTACGAGCAGTACTTC. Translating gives CSVGTGSSYEQYF.

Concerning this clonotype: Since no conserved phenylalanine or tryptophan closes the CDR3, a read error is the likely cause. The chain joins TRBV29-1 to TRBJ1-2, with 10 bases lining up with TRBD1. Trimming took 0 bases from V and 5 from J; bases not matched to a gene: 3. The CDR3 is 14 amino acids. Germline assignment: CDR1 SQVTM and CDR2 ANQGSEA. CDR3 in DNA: TGCAGCGTTGAAGATCTGGGACAGGGGTATGGCTACACCATC. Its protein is CSVEDLGQGYGYTI.

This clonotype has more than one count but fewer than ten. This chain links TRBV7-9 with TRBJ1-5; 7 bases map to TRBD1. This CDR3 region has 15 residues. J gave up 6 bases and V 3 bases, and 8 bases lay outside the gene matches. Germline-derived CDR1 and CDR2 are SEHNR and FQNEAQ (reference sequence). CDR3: CASSFSGQVGQPQHF. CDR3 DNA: TGTGCCAGCAGCTTTTCTGGACAGGTGGGTCAGCCCCAGCATTTT.

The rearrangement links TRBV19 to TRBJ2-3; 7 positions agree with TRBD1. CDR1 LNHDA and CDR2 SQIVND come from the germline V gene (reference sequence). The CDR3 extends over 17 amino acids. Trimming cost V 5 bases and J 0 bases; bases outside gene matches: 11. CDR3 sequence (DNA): TGTGCCAGTAGTGCGAACAGGGGCCTAACTAGCACAGATACGCAGTATTTT. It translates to CASSANRGLTSTDTQYF. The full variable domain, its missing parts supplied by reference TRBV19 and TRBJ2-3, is DGGITQSPKYLFRKEGQNVTLSCEQNLNHDAMYWYRQDPGQGLRLIYYSQIVNDFQKGDIAEGYSVSREKKESFPLTVTSAQKNPTAFYLCASSANRGLTSTDTQYFGPGTRLTVL.

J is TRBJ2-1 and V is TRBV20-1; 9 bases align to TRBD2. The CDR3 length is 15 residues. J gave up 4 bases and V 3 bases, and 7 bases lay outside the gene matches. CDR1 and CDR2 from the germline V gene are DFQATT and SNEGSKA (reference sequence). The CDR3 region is CSASPPSGGYNEQFF. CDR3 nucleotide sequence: TGCAGTGCTAGCCCTCCCAGCGGGGGGTACAATGAGCAGTTCTTC.

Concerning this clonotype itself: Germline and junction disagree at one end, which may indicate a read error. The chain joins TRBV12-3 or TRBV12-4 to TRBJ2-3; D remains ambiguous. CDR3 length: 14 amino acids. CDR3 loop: CASSRRRTTDAQYF. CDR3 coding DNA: TGTGCCAGCAGTCGTAGACGGACCACAGATGCGCAGTATTTT.

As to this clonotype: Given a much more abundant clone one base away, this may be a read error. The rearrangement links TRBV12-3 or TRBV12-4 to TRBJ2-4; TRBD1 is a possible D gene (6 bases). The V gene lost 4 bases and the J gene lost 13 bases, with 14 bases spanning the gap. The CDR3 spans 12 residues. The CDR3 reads CASSSLNREQYF. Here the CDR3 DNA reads TGTGCCAGCAGTTCGCTGAACAGGGAACAGTACTTC.

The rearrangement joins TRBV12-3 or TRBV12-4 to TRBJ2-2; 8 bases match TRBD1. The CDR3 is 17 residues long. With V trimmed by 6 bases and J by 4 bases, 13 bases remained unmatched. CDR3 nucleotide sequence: TGTGCCAGCAGAGATAGACAGGGGACTGCCGCCACCGGGGAGCTGTTTTTT. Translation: CASRDRQGTAATGELFF.

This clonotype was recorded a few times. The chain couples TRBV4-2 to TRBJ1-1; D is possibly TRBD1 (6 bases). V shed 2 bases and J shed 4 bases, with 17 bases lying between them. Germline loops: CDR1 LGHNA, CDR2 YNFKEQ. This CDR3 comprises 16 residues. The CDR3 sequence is CASSQLARGGRTEAFF. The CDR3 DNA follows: TGTGCCAGCAGCCAACTAGCGAGGGGGGGACGCACTGAAGCTTTCTTT.

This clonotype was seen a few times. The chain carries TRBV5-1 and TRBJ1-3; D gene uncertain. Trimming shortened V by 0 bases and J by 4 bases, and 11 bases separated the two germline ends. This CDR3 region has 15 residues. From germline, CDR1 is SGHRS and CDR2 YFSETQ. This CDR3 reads CASSLGSGAGNTIYF. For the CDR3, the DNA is TGCGCCAGCAGCTTGGGATCCGGAGCAGGAAACACCATATATTTT.

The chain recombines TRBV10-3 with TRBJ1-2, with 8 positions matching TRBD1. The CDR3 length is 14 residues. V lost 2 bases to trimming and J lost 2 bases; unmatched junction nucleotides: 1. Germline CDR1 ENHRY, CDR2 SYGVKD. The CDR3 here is CAISEQGANYGYTF. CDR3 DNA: TGTGCCATCAGTGAGCAGGGGGCAAACTATGGCTACACCTTC.

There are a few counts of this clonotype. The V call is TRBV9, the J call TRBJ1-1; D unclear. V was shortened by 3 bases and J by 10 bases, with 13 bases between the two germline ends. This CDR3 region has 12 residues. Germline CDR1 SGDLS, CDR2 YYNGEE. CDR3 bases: TGTGCCAGCAGCGCCATCGAACGGATAGCTTTCTTT. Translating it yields CASSAIERIAFF.